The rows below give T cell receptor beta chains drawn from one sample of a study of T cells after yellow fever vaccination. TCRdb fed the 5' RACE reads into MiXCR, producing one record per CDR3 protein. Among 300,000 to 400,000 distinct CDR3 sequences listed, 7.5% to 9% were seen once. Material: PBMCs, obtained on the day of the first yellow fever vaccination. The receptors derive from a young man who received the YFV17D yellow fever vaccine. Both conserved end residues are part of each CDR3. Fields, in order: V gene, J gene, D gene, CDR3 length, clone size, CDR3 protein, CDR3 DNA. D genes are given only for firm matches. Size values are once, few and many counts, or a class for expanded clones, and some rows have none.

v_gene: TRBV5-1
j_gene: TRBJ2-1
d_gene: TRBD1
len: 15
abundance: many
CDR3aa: CASSPDGTDDNEQFF
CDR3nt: TGCGCCAGCAGCCCGGACGGGACAGATGATAACGAGCAGTTCTTC

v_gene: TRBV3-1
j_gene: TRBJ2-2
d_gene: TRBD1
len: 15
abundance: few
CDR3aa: CASSQDPGQGRELFF
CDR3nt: TGTGCCAGCAGCCAAGATCCCGGACAGGGCAGGGAGCTGTTTTTT

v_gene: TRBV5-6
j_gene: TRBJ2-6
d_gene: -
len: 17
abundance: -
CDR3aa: CASTRGGQASGANVLTF
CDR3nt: TGTGCCAGCACTCGTGGTGGGCAAGCCTCTGGGGCCAACGTCCTGACTTTC

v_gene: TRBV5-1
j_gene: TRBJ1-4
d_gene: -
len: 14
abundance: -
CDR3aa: CASSRTPGNEKLFF
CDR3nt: TGCGCCAGCAGCCGGACACCGGGGAATGAAAAACTGTTTTTT

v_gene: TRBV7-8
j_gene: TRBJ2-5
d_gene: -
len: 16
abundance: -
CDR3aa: CASSLSPHRLLETQYF
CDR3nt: TGTGCCAGCAGCTTAAGTCCCCACAGGCTGCTCGAGACCCAGTACTTC

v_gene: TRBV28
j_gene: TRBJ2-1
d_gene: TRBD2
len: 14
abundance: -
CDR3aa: CASSFGLAGGLQFF
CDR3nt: TGTGCCAGCAGTTTCGGACTAGCGGGGGGATTGCAGTTCTTC

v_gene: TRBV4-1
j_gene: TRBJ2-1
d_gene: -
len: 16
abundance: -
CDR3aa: CASSRHPGHPYNEQFF
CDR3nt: TGCGCCAGCAGCCGCCACCCGGGACACCCCTACAATGAGCAGTTCTTC

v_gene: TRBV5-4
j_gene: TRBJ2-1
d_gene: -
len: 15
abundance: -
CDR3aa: CASSLFAGTYNEQFF
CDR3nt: TGTGCCAGCAGCTTGTTTGCGGGGACTTACAATGAGCAGTTCTTC

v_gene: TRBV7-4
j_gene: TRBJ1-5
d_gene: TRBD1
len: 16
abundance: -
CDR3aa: CASSLDPGTDHQPQHF
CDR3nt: TGTGCCAGCAGCTTAGATCCCGGGACAGATCATCAGCCCCAGCATTTT

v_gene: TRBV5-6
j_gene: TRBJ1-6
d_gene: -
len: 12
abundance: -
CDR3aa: CASGQGRSPLHF
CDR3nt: TGTGCCAGCGGTCAGGGGCGTTCACCCCTCCACTTT

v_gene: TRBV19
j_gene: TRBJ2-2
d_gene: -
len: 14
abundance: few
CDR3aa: CASSIVGDTGELFF
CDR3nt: TGTGCCAGTAGTATAGTAGGGGACACCGGGGAGCTGTTTTTT

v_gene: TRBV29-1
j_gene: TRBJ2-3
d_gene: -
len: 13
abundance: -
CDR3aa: CSVRSADTDTQYF
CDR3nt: TGCAGCGTTCGGTCAGCCGACACAGATACGCAGTATTTT

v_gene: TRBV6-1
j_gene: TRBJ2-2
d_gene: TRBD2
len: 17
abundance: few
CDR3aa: CASSRPGLAGGLEELFF
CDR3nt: TGTGCCAGCAGCCGACCGGGACTAGCGGGGGGGCTTGAGGAGCTGTTTTTT

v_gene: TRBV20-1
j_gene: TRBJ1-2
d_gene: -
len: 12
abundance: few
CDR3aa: CSAPRAGYGYTF
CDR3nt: TGCAGTGCTCCCAGGGCGGGCTATGGCTACACCTTC

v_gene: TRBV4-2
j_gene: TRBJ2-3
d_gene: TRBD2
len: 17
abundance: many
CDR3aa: CASSQGSGGALGDTQYF
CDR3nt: TGTGCCAGCAGCCAAGGAAGCGGGGGGGCCTTAGGGGATACGCAGTATTTT

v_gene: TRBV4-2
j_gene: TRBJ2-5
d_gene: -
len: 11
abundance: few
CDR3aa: CASSQDLAQYF
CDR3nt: TGTGCCAGCAGCCAAGATCTTGCCCAGTACTTC

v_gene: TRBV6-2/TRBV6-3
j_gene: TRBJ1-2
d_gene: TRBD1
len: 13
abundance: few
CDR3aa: CATLRQGSYGYTF
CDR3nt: TGTGCCACCCTAAGACAGGGGAGCTATGGCTACACCTTC

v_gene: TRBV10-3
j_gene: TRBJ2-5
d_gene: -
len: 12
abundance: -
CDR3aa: CASGDRQGAQYF
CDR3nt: TGTGCCTCGGGGGACCGCCAGGGAGCCCAGTACTTC

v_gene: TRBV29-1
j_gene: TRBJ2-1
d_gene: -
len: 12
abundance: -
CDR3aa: CSTRAPYNEQFF
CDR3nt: TGCAGCACAAGGGCCCCCTACAATGAGCAGTTCTTC

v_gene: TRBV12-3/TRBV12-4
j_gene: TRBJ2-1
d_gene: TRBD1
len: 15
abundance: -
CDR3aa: CASSGGTGSYNEQFF
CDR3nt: TGTGCCAGCAGCGGCGGGACAGGCTCCTACAATGAGCAGTTCTTC

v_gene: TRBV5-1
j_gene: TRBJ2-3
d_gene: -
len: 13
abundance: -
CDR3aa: CASKAGGEDTQYF
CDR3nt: TGCGCCAGCAAAGCAGGGGGGGAAGATACGCAGTATTTT

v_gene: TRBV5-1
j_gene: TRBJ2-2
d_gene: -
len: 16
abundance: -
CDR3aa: CASSLGEFLSTGELFF
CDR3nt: TGCGCCAGCAGCTTGGGAGAGTTCCTTTCAACCGGGGAGCTGTTTTTT

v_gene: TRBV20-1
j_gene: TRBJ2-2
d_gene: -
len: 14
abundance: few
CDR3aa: CSARDLRGTGELFF
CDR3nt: TGCAGTGCTAGAGATCTACGGGGAACCGGGGAGCTGTTTTTT

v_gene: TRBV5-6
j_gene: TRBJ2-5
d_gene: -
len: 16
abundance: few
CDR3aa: CASNPYLMGARETQYF
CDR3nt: TGTGCCAGCAACCCTTACCTGATGGGGGCTAGGGAGACCCAGTACTTC

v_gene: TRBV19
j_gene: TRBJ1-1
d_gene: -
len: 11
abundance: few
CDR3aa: CASKGTSEAFF
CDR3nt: TGTGCCAGTAAGGGGACATCGGAAGCTTTCTTT

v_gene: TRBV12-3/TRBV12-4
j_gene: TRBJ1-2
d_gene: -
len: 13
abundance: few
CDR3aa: CASSQLTGYGYTF
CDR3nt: TGTGCCAGCAGTCAACTGACGGGGTATGGCTACACCTTC

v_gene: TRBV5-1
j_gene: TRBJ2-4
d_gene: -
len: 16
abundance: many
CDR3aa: CASSLGNSVAKNIQYF
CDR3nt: TGCGCCAGCAGCTTGGGTAACAGCGTAGCCAAAAACATTCAGTACTTC

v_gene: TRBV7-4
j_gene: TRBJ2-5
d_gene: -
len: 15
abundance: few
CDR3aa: CASSRTEGVQGTQYF
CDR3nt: TGTGCCAGCAGCCGAACCGAGGGGGTCCAAGGGACCCAGTACTTC

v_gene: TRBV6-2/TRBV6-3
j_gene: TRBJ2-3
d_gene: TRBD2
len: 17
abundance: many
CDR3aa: CAVKEISLAGATDTQYF
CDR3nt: TGTGCCGTAAAAGAGATCTCACTAGCGGGAGCTACAGATACGCAGTATTTT

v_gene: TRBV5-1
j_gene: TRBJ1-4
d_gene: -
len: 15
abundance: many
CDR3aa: CASSLFAQGNEKLFF
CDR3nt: TGCGCCAGCAGCTTGTTTGCTCAGGGTAATGAAAAACTGTTTTTT

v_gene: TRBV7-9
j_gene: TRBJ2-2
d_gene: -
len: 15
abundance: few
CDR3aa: CASSPDRVNTGELFF
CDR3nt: TGTGCCAGCAGCCCGGACAGAGTGAACACCGGGGAGCTGTTTTTT

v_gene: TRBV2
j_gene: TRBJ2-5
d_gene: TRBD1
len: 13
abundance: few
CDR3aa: CAGSRDRGETQYF
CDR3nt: TGTGCCGGCAGTCGCGACAGGGGGGAGACCCAGTACTTC

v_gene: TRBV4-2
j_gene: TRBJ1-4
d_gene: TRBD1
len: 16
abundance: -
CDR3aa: CASSQPGQGVGEKLFF
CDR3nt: TGTGCCAGCAGCCAACCGGGACAGGGGGTAGGGGAAAAACTGTTTTTT

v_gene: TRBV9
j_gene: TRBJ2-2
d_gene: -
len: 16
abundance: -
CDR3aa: CASSVSRGSYTGELFF
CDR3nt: TGTGCCAGCAGCGTGAGCAGGGGATCTTACACCGGGGAGCTGTTTTTT

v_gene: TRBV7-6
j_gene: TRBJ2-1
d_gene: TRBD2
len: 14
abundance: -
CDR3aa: CASTPAGGPGEQFF
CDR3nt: TGTGCCAGCACCCCAGCGGGGGGGCCGGGGGAGCAGTTCTTC

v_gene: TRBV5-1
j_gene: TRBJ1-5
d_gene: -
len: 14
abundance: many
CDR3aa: CASSLHGGDQPQHF
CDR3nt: TGCGCCAGCAGCCTCCACGGGGGGGATCAGCCCCAGCATTTT

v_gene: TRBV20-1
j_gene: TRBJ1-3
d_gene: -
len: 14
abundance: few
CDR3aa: CSARGVGAGNTIYF
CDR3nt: TGCAGTGCTAGAGGGGTGGGGGCTGGAAACACCATATATTTT

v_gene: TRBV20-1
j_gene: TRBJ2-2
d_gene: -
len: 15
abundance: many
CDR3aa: CSATNPRGRTGELFF
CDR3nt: TGCAGTGCTACGAATCCTCGCGGCCGCACCGGGGAGCTGTTTTTT

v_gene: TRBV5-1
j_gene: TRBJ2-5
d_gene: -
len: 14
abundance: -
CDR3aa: CASSPIWGRETQYF
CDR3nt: TGCGCCAGCAGCCCAATTTGGGGGCGAGAGACCCAGTACTTC

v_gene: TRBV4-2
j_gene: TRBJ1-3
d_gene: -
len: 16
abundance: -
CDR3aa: CASSQDTGAPGNTIYF
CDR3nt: TGTGCCAGCAGCCAAGATACGGGAGCTCCTGGAAACACCATATATTTT

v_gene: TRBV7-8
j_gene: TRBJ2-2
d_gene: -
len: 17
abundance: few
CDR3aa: CASSSPPVGVNTGELFF
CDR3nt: TGTGCCAGCAGCTCCCCGCCCGTTGGGGTGAACACCGGGGAGCTGTTTTTT

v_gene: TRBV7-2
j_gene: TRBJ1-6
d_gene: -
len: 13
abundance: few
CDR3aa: CASSDGTTSPLHF
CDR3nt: TGTGCCAGCAGCGACGGGACTACCTCACCCCTCCACTTT

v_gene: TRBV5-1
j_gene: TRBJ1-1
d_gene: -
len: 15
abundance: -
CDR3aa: CASSLGSGISTEAFF
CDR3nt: TGCGCCAGCAGCTTGGGGTCAGGAATAAGCACTGAAGCTTTCTTT

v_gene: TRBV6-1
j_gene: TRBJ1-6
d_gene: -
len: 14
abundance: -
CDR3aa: CASRTEPVDSPLHF
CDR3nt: TGTGCCAGCAGAACCGAGCCGGTGGATTCACCCCTCCACTTT

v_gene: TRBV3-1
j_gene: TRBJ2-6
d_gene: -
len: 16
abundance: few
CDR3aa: CASSPRSYSGANVLTF
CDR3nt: TGTGCCAGCAGCCCACGGAGCTACTCTGGGGCCAACGTCCTGACTTTC

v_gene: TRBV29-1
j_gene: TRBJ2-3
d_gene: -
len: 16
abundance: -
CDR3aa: CSVVLEGGQWGDTQYF
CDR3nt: TGCAGCGTTGTGTTAGAGGGTGGGCAGTGGGGAGATACGCAGTATTTT

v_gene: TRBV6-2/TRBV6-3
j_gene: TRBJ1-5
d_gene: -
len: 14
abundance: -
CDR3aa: CASTQQGGGQPQHF
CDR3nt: TGTGCCAGCACCCAACAGGGTGGCGGTCAGCCCCAGCATTTT

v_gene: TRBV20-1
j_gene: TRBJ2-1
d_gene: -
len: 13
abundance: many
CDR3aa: CSATGAYNNEQFF
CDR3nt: TGCAGTGCTACCGGGGCTTACAACAATGAGCAGTTCTTC

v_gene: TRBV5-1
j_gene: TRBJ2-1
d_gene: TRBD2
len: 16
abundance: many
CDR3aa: CASSLPAGGPGDEQFF
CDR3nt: TGCGCCAGCAGCTTGCCAGCGGGGGGGCCCGGGGATGAGCAGTTCTTC

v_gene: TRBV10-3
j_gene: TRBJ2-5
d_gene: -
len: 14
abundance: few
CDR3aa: CAISASGRQETQYF
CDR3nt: TGTGCCATCAGTGCGTCCGGCAGGCAAGAGACCCAGTACTTC